This T cell receptor (beta chain) was found in a study of blood T cell repertoires in COVID-19. Repertoires were generated with immunoSEQ multiplex PCR, while TCRdb's copy carries only in-frame clones and drops some. This repertoire shows 150,000 or so clones, about 82% found once; its top ten account for roughly 8.7%. Sequencing was done on a sample of peripheral blood. This clonotype was obtained from a woman aged 60-75 years with acute or convalescent COVID-19.

CDR3 protein: CAISGPPGLAGGRYEQYF. The CDR3 DNA reads as TGTGCCATCAGTGGGCCCCCGGGACTAGCGGGGGGGAGGTACGAGCAGTACTTC. The gene calls are TRBV10-3 and TRBJ2-7; 16 nucleotides align to TRBD2. The germline V gene has CDR1 ENHRY and CDR2 SYGVKD. The CDR3 has 18 residues. Trimming removed 4 bases from V and 4 bases from J; junction bases left unmatched: 10.